Sequencing of this TCR beta chain was carried out in a study of cytomegalovirus exposure and HLA in healthy donors. As for the study in general: Earlier, fewer than 140 million unique TCR beta sequences were recovered from approximately 200 million T cells by an analysis.

Study-level results: There was a cluster of highly shared sequence variants that was likely a sequencing artifact. The classifier reportedly diagnosed cytomegalovirus status with high specificity and sensitivity.

CDR1 and CDR2 (germline): SGHTA, FQGNSA. V shed 4 bases, J shed 16 bases, and the junction held 9 bases outside the gene matches. CDR3 length: 12 residues. On this clone itself: Antigen specificity is unknown.

The study ran its PCR with 60 Vbeta and 13 Jbeta primers. Method: immunoSEQ multiplex PCR; TCRdb's copy keeps in-frame clones and lacks some. The sample contains around 85,000 clones, 75% to 90% of which appear only once. The clonotype comes from a man aged 50-60 years in good health and CMV-seropositive. Material for sequencing was PBMCs. The V gene is TRBV7-2, the J gene TRBJ1-3; 8 nucleotides align to TRBD1. The CDR3 reads CASSSPGGRPYF. Here the CDR3 DNA reads TGTGCCAGCAGCTCTCCAGGGGGCAGACCCTATTTT.